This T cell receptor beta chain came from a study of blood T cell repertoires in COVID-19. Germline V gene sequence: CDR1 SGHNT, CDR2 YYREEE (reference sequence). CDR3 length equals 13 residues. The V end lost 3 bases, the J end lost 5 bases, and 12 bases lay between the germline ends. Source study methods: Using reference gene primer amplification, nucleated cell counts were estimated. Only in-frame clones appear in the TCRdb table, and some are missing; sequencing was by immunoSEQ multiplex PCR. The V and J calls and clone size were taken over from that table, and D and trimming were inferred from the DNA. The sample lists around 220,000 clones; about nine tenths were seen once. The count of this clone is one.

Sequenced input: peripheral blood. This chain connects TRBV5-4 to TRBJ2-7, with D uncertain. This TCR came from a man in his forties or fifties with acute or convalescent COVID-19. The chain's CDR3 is CASSSPRVHEQYF. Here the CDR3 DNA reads TGTGCCAGCAGCTCACCTCGCGTCCACGAGCAGTACTTC.